Each of the 21 T cell receptor beta chains below was sequenced from the same sample in a study of beta chain features in type 1 diabetes. No cognate antigen is known for these TCRs. Broader study findings: Moderately but significantly shorter TCRB CDR3s were found in Type 1 diabetes patients in all four CD4+ subsets.

Reverse transcribing all isolated RNA meant expressed TCRB transcripts were sequenced. Measured with immunoSEQ multiplex PCR; TCRdb has only the in-frame clones, and not every one. The sample includes around 710,000 clones, approximately 13% of them seen just once. Sequenced: naive CD4+ T cells from blood. These receptors all come from a man aged 25-45 years with type 1 diabetes.

There are a few counts of this clone. CDR3 in amino acids: CASSHLNSGANVLTF. CDR3 DNA sequence: TGCGCCAGCAGCCACCTAAACTCTGGGGCCAACGTCCTGACTTTC. The chain has TRBV4-3 and TRBJ2-6; D ambiguous. The CDR3 has 15 amino acids. V lost 3 bases, J lost 0 bases, and 6 bases lay in between. Germline CDR1 is LGHNA and CDR2 is YSLEER.

The chain carries TRBV5-1 and TRBJ2-6; the match to TRBD1 covers 9 bases. The V gene end was trimmed by 2 bases and the J gene end by 0 bases; junction bases not matched to a gene: 6. The CDR3 consists of 18 residues. Germline CDR1 is SGHRS and CDR2 is YFSETQ. The CDR3 DNA sequence: TGCGCCAGCAGCTTTACTGGACAGGGGTCCTCTGGGGCCAACGTCCTGACTTTC. Translation: CASSFTGQGSSGANVLTF. The full variable domain, with the rest looked up from reference TRBV5-1 and TRBJ2-6, is KAGVTQTPRYLIKTRGQQVTLSCSPISGHRSVSWYQQTPGQGLQFLFEYFSETQRNKGNFPGRFSGRQFSNSRSEMNVSTLELGDSALYLCASSFTGQGSSGANVLTFGAGSRLTVL.

This rearrangement joins TRBV11-2 to TRBJ1-2, with 7 bases lining up with TRBD1. CDR1 is SGHAT and CDR2 is FQNNGV in the germline V gene. The V and J ends lost 2 bases and 6 bases, in that order; junction bases with no gene match: 6. This CDR3 is 14 amino acids long. The CDR3 protein is CASSLQDRADGYTF. CDR3 bases: TGTGCCAGCAGCTTACAAGACAGGGCTGATGGCTACACCTTC.

The table lists this clone with a few counts. The chain combines TRBV20-1 with TRBJ1-2; D remains ambiguous. V dropped 3 bases and J dropped 5 bases, with 7 bases sitting between them. CDR3 length: 11 residues. CDR1 and CDR2 from the germline V gene are DFQATT and SNEGSKA (reference sequence). The CDR3 reads CSASDRYGYTF. The CDR3 coding sequence is TGCAGTGCTAGTGATCGATATGGCTACACCTTC.

The V gene is TRBV29-1, the J gene TRBJ2-7; D may be TRBD2 (6 bases). Looked up from germline, CDR1 is SQVTM and CDR2 is ANQGSEA. This CDR3 has 14 amino acids. V lost 0 bases to trimming and J lost 0 bases, with 9 bases between them. The CDR3 spells CSVEDRGSSYEQYF. The CDR3 nucleotides are TGCAGCGTTGAAGATCGGGGGAGCTCCTACGAGCAGTACTTC.

The rearrangement uses TRBV6-6 and TRBJ2-7, with 8 bases aligning to TRBD1. CDR3 length equals 15 residues. Germline V gives CDR1 MNHNY, CDR2 SVGAGI (reference sequence). Trimming took 6 bases from V and 0 from J; bases not matched to a gene: 7. The CDR3 is CASSLRTGISYEQYF. The CDR3 DNA reads TGTGCCAGCAGCCTACGGACAGGGATCTCCTACGAGCAGTACTTC.

This clone was seen only a few times. The CDR3 DNA reads TGTGCCAGCAGTACAGGACAGGGGAGCCTCTATGGCTACACCTTC. Amino acid sequence: CASSTGQGSLYGYTF. The gene calls are TRBV6-5 and TRBJ1-2, with 9 bases fitting TRBD1. The ends lost 5 bases at V and 4 bases at J; junction bases unmatched: 8. The CDR3 has 15 amino acids. CDR1 MNHEY and CDR2 SVGAGI come from the germline V gene.

This chain uses TRBV7-2 with TRBJ2-7; weak D call: TRBD1 (5 bases). Germline loops: CDR1 SGHTA, CDR2 FQGNSA. The CDR3 length is 12 residues. V lost 5 bases and J lost 6, with 11 bases in between. CDR3 loop: CASSLRVAEQYF. In DNA, the CDR3 is TGTGCCAGCAGCCTCAGGGTGGCCGAGCAGTACTTC. Full variable domain (missing parts from reference TRBV7-2 and TRBJ2-7): GAGVSQSPSNKVTEKGKDVELRCDPISGHTALYWYRQSLGQGLEFLIYFQGNSAPDKSGLPSDRFSAERTGGSVSTLTIQRTQQEDSAVYLCASSLRVAEQYFGPGTRLTVT.

With respect to this clone: Other nucleotide sequences in the sample specify the same CDR3. J is TRBJ2-1 and V is TRBV18, with D perhaps TRBD1 (5 bases). CDR1 and CDR2 (germline): KGHSH, LQKENI. Deletions cut 6 bases from V and 4 bases from J, with 13 bases between. The CDR3 covers 14 residues. The CDR3 sequence is CASSLGQLYNEQFF. In DNA, the CDR3 is TGTGCCAGCTCCCTAGGACAACTATACAATGAGCAGTTCTTC.

This chain joins TRBV7-9 and TRBJ2-7, with D possibly being TRBD1 (5 bases). The V gene lost 1 base and the J gene lost 2 bases, with 12 bases spanning the gap. Germline V gives CDR1 SEHNR, CDR2 FQNEAQ (reference sequence). The CDR3 spans 15 residues. Here the CDR3 DNA reads TGTGCCAGCAGCTTAGTGGCAGGGTACGCCTACGAGCAGTACTTC. As protein: CASSLVAGYAYEQYF. Full variable domain (outside the CDR3, taken from reference TRBV7-9 and TRBJ2-7): DTGVSQNPRHKITKRGQNVTFRCDPISEHNRLYWYRQTLGQGPEFLTYFQNEAQLEKSRLLSDRFSAERPKGSFSTLEIQRTEQGDSAMYLCASSLVAGYAYEQYFGPGTRLTVT.

This clone was recorded a few times. The V call is TRBV18, the J call TRBJ2-5; D is perhaps TRBD2 (5 bases). This CDR3 contains 13 residues. V was shortened by 2 bases and J by 4 bases, with 8 bases between the two germline ends. Germline CDR1 and CDR2: KGHSH and LQKENI. This CDR3 is CASSPADSETQYF. CDR3 in DNA: TGTGCCAGCTCACCAGCGGACTCAGAGACCCAGTACTTC.

The V call is TRBV10-3, the J call TRBJ2-7, with D possibly being TRBD1 (6 bases). The CDR3 sequence is 14 residues long. In germline, CDR1 is ENHRY, CDR2 SYGVKD. V lost 10 bases, J lost 4 bases, and 20 bases lay in between. The DNA for the CDR3 is TGTGCCACCACCCCCAGGACAGCTATATACGAGCAGTACTTC. This translates into CATTPRTAIYEQYF.

This clone was counted only a few times. The gene calls are TRBV30 and TRBJ2-2; the D is unclear. This CDR3 has 13 amino acids. The germline CDR1 and CDR2 sequences are GTSNPN and SVGIG (reference sequence). Deletions cut 3 bases from V and 4 bases from J, with 9 bases between. The DNA of the CDR3 is TGTGCCTGGAGAATAACAAGCACCGGGGAGCTGTTTTTT. Its translation is CAWRITSTGELFF. Full variable domain (remainder filled in from reference TRBV30 and TRBJ2-2): SQTIHQWPATLVQPVGSPLSLECTVEGTSNPNLYWYRQAAGRGLQLLFYSVGIGQISSEVPQNLSASRPQDRQFILSSKKLLLSDSGFYLCAWRITSTGELFFGEGSRLTVL.

This clone was counted only a few times. The gene calls are TRBV9 and TRBJ1-2; the match to TRBD1 covers 10 bases. CDR3 size: 15 residues. The junction had 7 bases not matched to a gene; V was cut back by 3 bases and J by 5 bases. CDR1 is SGDLS and CDR2 is YYNGEE in the germline V gene. CDR3 DNA sequence: TGTGCCAGCAGCGGATCGACAGGGGGCATTTATGGCTACACCTTC. It translates to CASSGSTGGIYGYTF. Filled out from reference TRBV9 and TRBJ1-2, the complete variable domain reads DSGVTQTPKHLITATGQRVTLRCSPRSGDLSVYWYQQSLDQGLQFLIQYYNGEERAKGNILERFSAQQFPDLHSELNLSSLELGDSALYFCASSGSTGGIYGYTFGSGTRLTVV.

This chain connects TRBV5-1 to TRBJ1-4; possibly TRBD1 for D (5 bases). Trimming shortened V by 4 bases and J by 5 bases, and 15 bases separated the two germline ends. The CDR3 has 15 residues. Germline assignment: CDR1 SGHRS and CDR2 YFSETQ. Here the CDR3 reads CASSPPEGPNEKLFF. The CDR3 DNA sequence: TGCGCCAGCAGCCCGCCCGAGGGGCCGAATGAAAAACTGTTTTTT. Using reference TRBV5-1 and TRBJ1-4 for the parts outside the CDR3, the full variable domain is KAGVTQTPRYLIKTRGQQVTLSCSPISGHRSVSWYQQTPGQGLQFLFEYFSETQRNKGNFPGRFSGRQFSNSRSEMNVSTLELGDSALYLCASSPPEGPNEKLFFGSGTQLSVL.

This clone has more than one count but fewer than ten. This sample also contains other DNA sequences that code for the same CDR3. The chain couples TRBV5-1 to TRBJ2-5; 7 positions match TRBD1. V lost 4 bases, J lost 1 base, and 4 bases stayed unmatched. CDR1 and CDR2 (germline): SGHRS, YFSETQ. The CDR3 totals 14 residues. The CDR3 sequence: CASSRGQPQETQYF. CDR3 bases: TGCGCCAGCAGCCGGGGACAGCCCCAAGAGACCCAGTACTTC.

The chain carries TRBV19 and TRBJ1-5, with D hard to call. The CDR3 loop spans 13 amino acids. Looked up from germline, CDR1 is LNHDA and CDR2 is SQIVND (reference sequence). The ends were cut back, 5 bases at V and 3 bases at J, with 8 bases in the middle. The CDR3, as DNA: TGTGCCAGTAGTTTCAGCCTCAATCAGCCCCAGCATTTT. Translated, it gives CASSFSLNQPQHF.

This clone was detected a few times. The chain recombines TRBV10-3 with TRBJ2-1; possible D gene TRBD1, 6 bases. In germline, CDR1 is ENHRY, CDR2 SYGVKD. The CDR3 has 13 residues. Trimming shortened V by 9 bases and J by 4 bases, and 13 bases separated the two germline ends. In nucleotides, the CDR3 is TGTGCCATGCAAACCGACAGGTACAATGAGCAGTTCTTC. Translated: CAMQTDRYNEQFF.

Details on this clone: The same CDR3 also results from other DNA sequences found in this sample. The chain carries TRBV5-1 and TRBJ2-3; D might be TRBD2 (5 bases). Between the trimmed V and J ends, which lost 0 bases and 6 bases, there was a span of 11 bases. Germline V gene sequence: CDR1 SGHRS, CDR2 YFSETQ. This CDR3 is 14 amino acids long. The CDR3 DNA sequence: TGCGCCAGCAGCTTGGTATCCGGGGAGGATACGCAGTATTTT. Its protein is CASSLVSGEDTQYF.

The chain links TRBV5-1 to TRBJ2-1; tentative D call: TRBD1 (6 bases). Germline CDR1 is SGHRS and CDR2 is YFSETQ. The CDR3 is 17 residues long. The V end lost 0 bases, the J end lost 6 bases, and 19 bases lay between the germline ends. Written as DNA, the CDR3 is TGCGCCAGCAGCTTGGGTTTATCTGGGGGCCGAACCAATGAGCAGTTCTTC. Translated, it gives CASSLGLSGGRTNEQFF.

J is TRBJ2-1 and V is TRBV5-6; D might be TRBD1 or TRBD2, each matching 6 bases. Deletions cut 1 base from V and 7 bases from J, with 18 bases between. This CDR3 is 16 amino acids long. Germline V lookup: CDR1 SGHDT, CDR2 YYEEEE. The CDR3 region has the DNA TGTGCCAGCAGCTTGAGTATGGGGGGCAGTAATAATGAGCAGTTCTTC. Translation: CASSLSMGGSNNEQFF.